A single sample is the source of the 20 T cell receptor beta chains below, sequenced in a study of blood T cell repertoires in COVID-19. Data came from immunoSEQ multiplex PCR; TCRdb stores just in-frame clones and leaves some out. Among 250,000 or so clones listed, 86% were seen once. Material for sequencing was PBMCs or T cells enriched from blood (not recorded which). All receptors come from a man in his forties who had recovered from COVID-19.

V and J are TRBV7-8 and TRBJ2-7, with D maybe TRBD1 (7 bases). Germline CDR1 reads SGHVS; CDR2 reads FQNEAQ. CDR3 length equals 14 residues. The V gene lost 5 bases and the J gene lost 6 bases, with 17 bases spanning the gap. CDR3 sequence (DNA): TGTGCCAGCAGCCCAGGGGGAGGAATACGCGAGCAGTACTTC. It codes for CASSPGGGIREQYF.

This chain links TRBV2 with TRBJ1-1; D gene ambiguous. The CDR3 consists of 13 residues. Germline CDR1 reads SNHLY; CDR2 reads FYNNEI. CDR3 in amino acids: CALKPKEYTEAFF. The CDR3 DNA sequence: TGTGCACTTAAACCAAAAGAGTACACTGAAGCTTTCTTT.

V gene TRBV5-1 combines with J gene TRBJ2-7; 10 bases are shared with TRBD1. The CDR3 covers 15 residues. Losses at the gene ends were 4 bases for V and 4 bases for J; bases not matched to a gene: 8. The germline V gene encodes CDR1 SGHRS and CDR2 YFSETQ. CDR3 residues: CASSPRQGAVYEQYF. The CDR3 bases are TGCGCCAGCAGCCCTAGACAGGGGGCGGTTTACGAGCAGTACTTC.

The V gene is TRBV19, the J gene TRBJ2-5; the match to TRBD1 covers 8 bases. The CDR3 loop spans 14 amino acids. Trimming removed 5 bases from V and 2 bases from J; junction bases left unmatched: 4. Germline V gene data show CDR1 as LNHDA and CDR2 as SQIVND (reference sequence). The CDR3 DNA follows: TGTGCCAGTAGTTTACAGGGGGGTCAAGAGACCCAGTACTTC. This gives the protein CASSLQGGQETQYF.

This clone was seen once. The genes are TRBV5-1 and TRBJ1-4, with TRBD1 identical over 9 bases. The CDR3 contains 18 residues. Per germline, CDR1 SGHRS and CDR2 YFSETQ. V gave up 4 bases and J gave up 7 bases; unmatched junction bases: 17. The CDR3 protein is CASSRSGGQGSGSEKLFF. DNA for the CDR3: TGCGCCAGCAGCCGGAGTGGGGGACAGGGATCTGGAAGTGAAAAACTGTTTTTT.

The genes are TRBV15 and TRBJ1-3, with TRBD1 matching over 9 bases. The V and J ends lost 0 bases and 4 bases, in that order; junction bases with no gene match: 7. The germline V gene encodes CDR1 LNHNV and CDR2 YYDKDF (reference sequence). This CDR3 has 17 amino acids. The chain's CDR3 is CATSRDGQGKRGNTIYF. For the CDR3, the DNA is TGTGCCACCAGCAGAGATGGACAGGGGAAAAGGGGAAACACCATATATTTT.

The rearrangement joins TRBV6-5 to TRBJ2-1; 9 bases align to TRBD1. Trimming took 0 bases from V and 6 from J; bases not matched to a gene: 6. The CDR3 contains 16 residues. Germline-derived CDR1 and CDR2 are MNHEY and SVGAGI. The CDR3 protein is CASSYSKQGAGNEQFF. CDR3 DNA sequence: TGTGCCAGCAGTTACTCGAAACAGGGGGCCGGCAATGAGCAGTTCTTC.

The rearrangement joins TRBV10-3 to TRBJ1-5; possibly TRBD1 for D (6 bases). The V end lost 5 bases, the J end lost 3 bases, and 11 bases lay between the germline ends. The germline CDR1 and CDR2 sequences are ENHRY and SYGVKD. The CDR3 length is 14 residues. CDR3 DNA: TGTGCCATCAGTTGGACAGAGAACAATCAGCCCCAGCATTTT. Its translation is CAISWTENNQPQHF.

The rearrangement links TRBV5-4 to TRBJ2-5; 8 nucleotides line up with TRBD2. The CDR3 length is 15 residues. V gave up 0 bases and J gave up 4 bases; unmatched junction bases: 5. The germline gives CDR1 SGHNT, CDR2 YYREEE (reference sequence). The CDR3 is CASSLVSSGVETQYF. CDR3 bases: TGTGCCAGCAGCTTGGTTAGTAGCGGGGTAGAGACCCAGTACTTC.

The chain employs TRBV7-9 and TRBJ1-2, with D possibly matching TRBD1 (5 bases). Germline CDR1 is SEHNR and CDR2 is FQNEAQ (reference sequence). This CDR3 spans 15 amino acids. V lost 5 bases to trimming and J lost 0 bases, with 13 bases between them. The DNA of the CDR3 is TGTGCCAGCAGCCATCGACAGCTTTCTAACTATGGCTACACCTTC. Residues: CASSHRQLSNYGYTF.

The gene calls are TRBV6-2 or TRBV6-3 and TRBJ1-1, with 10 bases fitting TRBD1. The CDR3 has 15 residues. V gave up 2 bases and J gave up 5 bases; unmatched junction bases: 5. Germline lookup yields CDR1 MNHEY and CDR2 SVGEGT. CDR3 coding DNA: TGTGCCAGCAGTTACGGGGACAGGGGAGGTACTGAAGCTTTCTTT. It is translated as CASSYGDRGGTEAFF.

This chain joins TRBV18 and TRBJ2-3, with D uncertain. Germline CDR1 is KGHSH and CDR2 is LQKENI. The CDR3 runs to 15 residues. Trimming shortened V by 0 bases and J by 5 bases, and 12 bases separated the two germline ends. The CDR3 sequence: CASSPPANRIDTQYF. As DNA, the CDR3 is TGTGCCAGCTCACCACCCGCTAATCGTATAGATACGCAGTATTTT.

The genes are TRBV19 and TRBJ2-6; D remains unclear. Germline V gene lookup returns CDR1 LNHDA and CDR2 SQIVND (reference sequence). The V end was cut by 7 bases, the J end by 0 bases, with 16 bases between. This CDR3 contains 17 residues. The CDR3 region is CASIAQVPNSGANVLTF. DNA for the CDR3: TGTGCCAGTATTGCCCAGGTACCCAACTCTGGGGCCAACGTCCTGACTTTC.

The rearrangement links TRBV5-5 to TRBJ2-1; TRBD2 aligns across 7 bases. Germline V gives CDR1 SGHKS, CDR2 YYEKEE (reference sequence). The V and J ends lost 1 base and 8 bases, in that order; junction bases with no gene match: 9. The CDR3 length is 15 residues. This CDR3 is CASSLKERDRDEQFF. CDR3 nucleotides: TGTGCCAGCAGCTTGAAGGAGCGGGATAGGGATGAGCAGTTCTTC.

The CDR3 nucleotides read TGTGCCAGCTCACCATTGGGGCAGGGGGCCACGGAGAATGAGCAGTTCTTC. Translating it yields CASSPLGQGATENEQFF. J is TRBJ2-1 and V is TRBV18; 8 nucleotides match TRBD1. The CDR3 has 17 residues. V shed 2 bases and J 7 bases; nucleotides not matched to a gene: 13. Germline loops: CDR1 KGHSH, CDR2 LQKENI.

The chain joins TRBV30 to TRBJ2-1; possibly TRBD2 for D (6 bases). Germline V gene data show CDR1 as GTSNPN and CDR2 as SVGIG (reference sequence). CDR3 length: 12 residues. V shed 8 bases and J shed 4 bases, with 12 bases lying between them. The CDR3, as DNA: TGTGCCGAGGGGCGGGGTTACAATGAGCAGTTCTTC. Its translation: CAEGRGYNEQFF.

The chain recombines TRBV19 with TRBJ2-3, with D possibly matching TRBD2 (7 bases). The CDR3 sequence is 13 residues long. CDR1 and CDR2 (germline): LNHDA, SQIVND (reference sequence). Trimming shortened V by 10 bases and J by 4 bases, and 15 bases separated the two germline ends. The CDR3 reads CATRWGGADTQYF. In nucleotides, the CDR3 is TGTGCCACCCGATGGGGGGGCGCAGATACGCAGTATTTT.

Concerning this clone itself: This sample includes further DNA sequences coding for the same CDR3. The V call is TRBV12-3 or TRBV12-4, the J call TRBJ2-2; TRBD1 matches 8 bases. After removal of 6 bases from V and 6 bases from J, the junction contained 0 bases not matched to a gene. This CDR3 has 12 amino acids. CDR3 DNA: TGTGCCAGCAGCAGGGGGCCCGGGGAGCTGTTTTTT. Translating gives CASSRGPGELFF.

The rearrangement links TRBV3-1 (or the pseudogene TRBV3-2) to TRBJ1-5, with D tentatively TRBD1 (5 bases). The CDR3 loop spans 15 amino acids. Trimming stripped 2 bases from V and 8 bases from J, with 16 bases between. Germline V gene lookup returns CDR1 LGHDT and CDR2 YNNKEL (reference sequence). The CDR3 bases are TGTGCCAGCAGCCAAAATCATGGGGGGGAAGAGCCCCAGCATTTT. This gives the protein CASSQNHGGEEPQHF.

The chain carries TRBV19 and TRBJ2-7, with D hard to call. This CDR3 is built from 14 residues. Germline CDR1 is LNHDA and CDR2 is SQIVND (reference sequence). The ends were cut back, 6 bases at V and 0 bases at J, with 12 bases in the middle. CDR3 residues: CASSLTGNSYEQYF. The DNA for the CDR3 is TGTGCCAGTAGCCTGACTGGAAACTCCTACGAGCAGTACTTC.